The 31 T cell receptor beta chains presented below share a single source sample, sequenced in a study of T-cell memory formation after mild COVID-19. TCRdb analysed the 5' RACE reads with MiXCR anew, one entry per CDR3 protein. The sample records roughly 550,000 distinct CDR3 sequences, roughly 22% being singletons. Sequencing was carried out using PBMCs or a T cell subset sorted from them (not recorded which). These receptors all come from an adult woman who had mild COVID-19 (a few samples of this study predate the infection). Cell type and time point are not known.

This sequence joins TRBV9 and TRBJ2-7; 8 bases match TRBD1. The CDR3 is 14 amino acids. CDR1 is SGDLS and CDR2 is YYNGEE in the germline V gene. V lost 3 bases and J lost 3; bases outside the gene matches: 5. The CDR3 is CASSAGQENYEQYF. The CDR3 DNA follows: TGTGCCAGCAGCGCGGGACAGGAGAACTACGAGCAGTACTTC.

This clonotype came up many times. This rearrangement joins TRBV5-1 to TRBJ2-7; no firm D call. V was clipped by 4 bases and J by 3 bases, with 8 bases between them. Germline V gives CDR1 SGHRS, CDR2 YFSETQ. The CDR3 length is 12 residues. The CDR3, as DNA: TGCGCCAGCAGCCCCGGGTTCTACGAGCAGTACTTC. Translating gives CASSPGFYEQYF.

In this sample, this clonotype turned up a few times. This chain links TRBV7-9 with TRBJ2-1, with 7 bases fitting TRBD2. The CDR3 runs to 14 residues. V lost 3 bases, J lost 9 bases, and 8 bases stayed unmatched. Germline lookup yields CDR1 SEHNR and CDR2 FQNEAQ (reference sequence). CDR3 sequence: CASSLRRESPEQFF. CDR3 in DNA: TGTGCCAGCAGCTTGAGGCGGGAGTCGCCTGAGCAGTTCTTC.

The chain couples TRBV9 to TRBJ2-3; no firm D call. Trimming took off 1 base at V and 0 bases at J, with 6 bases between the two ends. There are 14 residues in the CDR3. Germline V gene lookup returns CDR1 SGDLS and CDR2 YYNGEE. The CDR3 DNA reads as TGTGCCAGCAGCGTACTGAGTAGCACAGATACGCAGTATTTT. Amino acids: CASSVLSSTDTQYF.

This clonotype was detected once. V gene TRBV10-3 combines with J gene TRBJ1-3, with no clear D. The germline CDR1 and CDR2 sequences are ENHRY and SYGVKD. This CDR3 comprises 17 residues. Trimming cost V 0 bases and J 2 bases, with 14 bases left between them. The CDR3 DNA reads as TGTGCCATCAGTGAGTCAACGGCCGGGCTACCTGGAAACACCATATATTTT. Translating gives CAISESTAGLPGNTIYF.

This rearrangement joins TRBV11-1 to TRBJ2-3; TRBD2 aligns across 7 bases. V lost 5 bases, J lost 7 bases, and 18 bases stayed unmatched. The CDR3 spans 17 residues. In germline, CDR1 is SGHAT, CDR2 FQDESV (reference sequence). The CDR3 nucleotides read TGTGCCAGCAGCCGGTCCCGGGGGGATGTTAAGAGGAATACGCAGTATTTT. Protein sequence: CASSRSRGDVKRNTQYF.

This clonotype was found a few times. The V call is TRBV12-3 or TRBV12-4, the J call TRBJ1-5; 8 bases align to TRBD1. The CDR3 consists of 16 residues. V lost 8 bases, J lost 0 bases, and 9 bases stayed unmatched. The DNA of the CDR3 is TGTGCCAGCTCACCCCGGACAGGGATTAGCAATCAGCCCCAGCATTTT. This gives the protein CASSPRTGISNQPQHF.

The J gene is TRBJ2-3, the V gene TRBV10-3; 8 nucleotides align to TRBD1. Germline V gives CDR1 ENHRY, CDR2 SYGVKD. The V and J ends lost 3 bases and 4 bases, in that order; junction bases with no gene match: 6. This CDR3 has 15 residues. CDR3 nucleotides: TGTGCCATCAGTGAAGGACAGGGAGGCGCAGATACGCAGTATTTT. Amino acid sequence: CAISEGQGGADTQYF.

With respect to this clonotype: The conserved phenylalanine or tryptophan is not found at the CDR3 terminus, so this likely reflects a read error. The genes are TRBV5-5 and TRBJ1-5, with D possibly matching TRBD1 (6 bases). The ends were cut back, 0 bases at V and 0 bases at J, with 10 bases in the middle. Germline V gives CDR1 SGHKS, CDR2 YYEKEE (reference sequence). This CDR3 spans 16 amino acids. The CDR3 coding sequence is TGTGCCAGCAGCTTGGCGCCAGGGGCTAGCAATCAGCCCCAGCATGTT. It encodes CASSLAPGASNQPQHV.

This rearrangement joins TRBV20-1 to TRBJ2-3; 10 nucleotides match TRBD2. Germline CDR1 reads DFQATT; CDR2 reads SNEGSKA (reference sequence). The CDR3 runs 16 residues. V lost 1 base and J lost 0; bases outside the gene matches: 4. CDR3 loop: CSARGLAGSSTDTQYF. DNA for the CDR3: TGCAGTGCTAGAGGACTAGCGGGTTCTAGCACAGATACGCAGTATTTT.

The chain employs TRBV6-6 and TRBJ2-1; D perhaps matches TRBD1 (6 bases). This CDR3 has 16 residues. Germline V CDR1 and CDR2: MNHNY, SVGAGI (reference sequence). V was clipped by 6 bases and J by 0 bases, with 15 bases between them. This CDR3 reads CASRNHRELSYNEQFF. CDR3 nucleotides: TGTGCCAGCAGGAACCACAGGGAACTCTCCTACAATGAGCAGTTCTTC.

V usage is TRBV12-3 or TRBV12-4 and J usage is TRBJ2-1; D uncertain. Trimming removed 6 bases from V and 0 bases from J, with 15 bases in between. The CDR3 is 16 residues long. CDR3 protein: CASRRLGSSSYNEQFF. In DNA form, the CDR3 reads TGTGCCAGCAGGAGACTGGGGTCCTCCTCCTACAATGAGCAGTTCTTC.

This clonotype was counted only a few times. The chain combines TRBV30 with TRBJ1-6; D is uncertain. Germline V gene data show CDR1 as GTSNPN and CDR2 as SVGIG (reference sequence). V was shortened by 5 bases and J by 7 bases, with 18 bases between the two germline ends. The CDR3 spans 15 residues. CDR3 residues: CAWCHGVAPNSPLHF. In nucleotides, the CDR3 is TGTGCCTGGTGTCATGGGGTCGCCCCAAATTCACCCCTCCACTTT. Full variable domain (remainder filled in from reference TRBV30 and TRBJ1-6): SQTIHQWPATLVQPVGSPLSLECTVEGTSNPNLYWYRQAAGRGLQLLFYSVGIGQISSEVPQNLSASRPQDRQFILSSKKLLLSDSGFYLCAWCHGVAPNSPLHFGNGTRLTVT.

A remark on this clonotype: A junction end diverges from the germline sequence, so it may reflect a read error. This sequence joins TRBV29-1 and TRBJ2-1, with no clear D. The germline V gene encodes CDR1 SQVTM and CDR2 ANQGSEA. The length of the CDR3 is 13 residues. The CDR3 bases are TGCAGCGTTGGGCAGTCCCCATCTAATGAGCAGTCCTTC. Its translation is CSVGQSPSNEQSF.

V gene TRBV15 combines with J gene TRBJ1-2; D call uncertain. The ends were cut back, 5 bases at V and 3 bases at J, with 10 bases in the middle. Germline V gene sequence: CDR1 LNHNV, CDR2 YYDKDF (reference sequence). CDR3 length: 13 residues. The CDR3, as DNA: TGTGCCACCAGCTTCGGACTGGACTATGGCTACACCTTC. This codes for CATSFGLDYGYTF.

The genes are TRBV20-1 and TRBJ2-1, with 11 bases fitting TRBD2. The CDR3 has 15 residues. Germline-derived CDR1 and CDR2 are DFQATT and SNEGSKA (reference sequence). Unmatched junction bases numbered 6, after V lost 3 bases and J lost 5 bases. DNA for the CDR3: TGCAGTGCTAGCGACGGACTAGCGGGTGACAATGAGCAGTTCTTC. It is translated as CSASDGLAGDNEQFF.

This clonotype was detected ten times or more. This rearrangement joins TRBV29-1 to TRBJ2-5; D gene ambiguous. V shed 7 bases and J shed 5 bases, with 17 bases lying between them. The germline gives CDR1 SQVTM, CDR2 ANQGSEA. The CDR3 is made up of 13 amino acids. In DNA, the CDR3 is TGCAGCGGTTCCCCCGGAAGTAAGGAGACCCAGTACTTC. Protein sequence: CSGSPGSKETQYF.

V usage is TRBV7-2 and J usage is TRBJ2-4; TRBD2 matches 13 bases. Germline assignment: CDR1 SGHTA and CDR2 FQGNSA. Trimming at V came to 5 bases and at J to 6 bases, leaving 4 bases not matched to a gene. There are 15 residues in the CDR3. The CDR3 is CASSLTSGGSNIQYF. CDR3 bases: TGTGCCAGCAGCCTGACTAGCGGGGGGTCAAACATTCAGTACTTC. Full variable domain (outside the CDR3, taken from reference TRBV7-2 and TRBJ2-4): GAGVSQSPSNKVTEKGKDVELRCDPISGHTALYWYRQSLGQGLEFLIYFQGNSAPDKSGLPSDRFSAERTGGSVSTLTIQRTQQEDSAVYLCASSLTSGGSNIQYFGAGTRLSVL.

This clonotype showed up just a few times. The CDR3 DNA follows: TGTGCCAGCAGCTTAGCCGGGTCAGGACTAGCGGGAGGCGAGCAGTACTTC. Translated, it gives CASSLAGSGLAGGEQYF. This chain uses TRBV7-9 with TRBJ2-7, with 14 bases aligning to TRBD2. Germline values: CDR1 SEHNR, CDR2 FQNEAQ (reference sequence). The CDR3 runs to 17 residues. V lost 0 bases to trimming and J lost 6 bases; unmatched junction nucleotides: 7.

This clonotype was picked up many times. CDR3 sequence (DNA): TGTGCCAGCAGCCAAGATCCAGGGGGTTCCTACGAGCAGTACTTC. Translated: CASSQDPGGSYEQYF. This chain connects TRBV3-1 to TRBJ2-7, with 7 bases aligning to TRBD1. V lost 0 bases, J lost 1 base, and 3 bases stayed unmatched. Germline V CDR1 and CDR2: LGHDT, YNNKEL (reference sequence). The CDR3 covers 15 residues.

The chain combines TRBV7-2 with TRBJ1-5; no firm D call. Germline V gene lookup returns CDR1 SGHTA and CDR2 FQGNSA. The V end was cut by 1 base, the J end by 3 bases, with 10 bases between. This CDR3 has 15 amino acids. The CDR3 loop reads CASSLDSLYNQPQHF. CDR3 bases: TGTGCCAGCAGCTTAGACAGCCTCTACAATCAGCCCCAGCATTTT. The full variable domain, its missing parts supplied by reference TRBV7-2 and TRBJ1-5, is GAGVSQSPSNKVTEKGKDVELRCDPISGHTALYWYRQSLGQGLEFLIYFQGNSAPDKSGLPSDRFSAERTGGSVSTLTIQRTQQEDSAVYLCASSLDSLYNQPQHFGDGTRLSIL.

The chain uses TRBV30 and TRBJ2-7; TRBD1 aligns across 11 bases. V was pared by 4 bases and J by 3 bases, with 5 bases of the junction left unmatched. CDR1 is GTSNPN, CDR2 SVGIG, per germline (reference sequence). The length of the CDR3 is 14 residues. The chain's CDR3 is CAWTTGQGDYEQYF. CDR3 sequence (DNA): TGTGCCTGGACCACGGGACAGGGGGACTACGAGCAGTACTTC.

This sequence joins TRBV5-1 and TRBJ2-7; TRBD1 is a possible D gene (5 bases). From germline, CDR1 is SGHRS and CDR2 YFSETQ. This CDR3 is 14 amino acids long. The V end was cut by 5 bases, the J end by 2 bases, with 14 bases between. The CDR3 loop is CASRHPPTAYEQYF. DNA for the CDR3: TGCGCCAGCAGACACCCGCCGACAGCCTACGAGCAGTACTTC. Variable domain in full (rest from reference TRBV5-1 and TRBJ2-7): KAGVTQTPRYLIKTRGQQVTLSCSPISGHRSVSWYQQTPGQGLQFLFEYFSETQRNKGNFPGRFSGRQFSNSRSEMNVSTLELGDSALYLCASRHPPTAYEQYFGPGTRLTVT.

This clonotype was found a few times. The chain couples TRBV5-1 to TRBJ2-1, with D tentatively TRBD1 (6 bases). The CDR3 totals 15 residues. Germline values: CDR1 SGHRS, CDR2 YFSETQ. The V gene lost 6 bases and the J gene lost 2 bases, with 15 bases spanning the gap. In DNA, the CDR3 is TGCGCCAGCAACGAAGGGGGTTTCCCCTACAATGAGCAGTTCTTC. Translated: CASNEGGFPYNEQFF.

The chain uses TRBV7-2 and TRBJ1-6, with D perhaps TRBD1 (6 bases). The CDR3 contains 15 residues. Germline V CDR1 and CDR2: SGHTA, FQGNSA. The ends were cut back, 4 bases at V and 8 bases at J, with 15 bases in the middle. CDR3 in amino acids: CASSWGAGIDSPLHF. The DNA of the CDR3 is TGTGCCAGCAGCTGGGGGGCAGGCATTGATTCACCCCTCCACTTT.

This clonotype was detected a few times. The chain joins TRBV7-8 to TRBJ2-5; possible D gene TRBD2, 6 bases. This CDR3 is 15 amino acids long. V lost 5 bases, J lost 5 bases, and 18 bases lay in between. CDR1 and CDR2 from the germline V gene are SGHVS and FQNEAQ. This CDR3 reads CASSPRASEGETQYF. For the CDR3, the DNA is TGTGCCAGCAGCCCCCGGGCTAGCGAAGGGGAGACCCAGTACTTC.

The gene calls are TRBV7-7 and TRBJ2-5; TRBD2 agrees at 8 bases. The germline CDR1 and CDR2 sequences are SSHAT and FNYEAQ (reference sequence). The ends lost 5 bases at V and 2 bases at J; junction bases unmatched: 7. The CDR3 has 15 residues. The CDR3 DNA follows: TGTGCCAGCAGCCCGGGGGGGTTGGTGCAAGAGACCCAGTACTTC. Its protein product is CASSPGGLVQETQYF.

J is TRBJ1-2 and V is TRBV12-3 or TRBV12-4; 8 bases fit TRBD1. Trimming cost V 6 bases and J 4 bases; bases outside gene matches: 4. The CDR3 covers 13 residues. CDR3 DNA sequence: TGTGCCAGCAGGCCGGGGACAGGCTATGGCTACACCTTC. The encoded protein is CASRPGTGYGYTF.

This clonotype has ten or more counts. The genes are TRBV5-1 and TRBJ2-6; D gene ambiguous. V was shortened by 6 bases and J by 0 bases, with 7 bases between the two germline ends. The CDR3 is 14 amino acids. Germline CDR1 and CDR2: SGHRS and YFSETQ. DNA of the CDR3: TGCGCCAGCACCCCGGGCTCTGGGGCCAACGTCCTGACTTTC. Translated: CASTPGSGANVLTF.

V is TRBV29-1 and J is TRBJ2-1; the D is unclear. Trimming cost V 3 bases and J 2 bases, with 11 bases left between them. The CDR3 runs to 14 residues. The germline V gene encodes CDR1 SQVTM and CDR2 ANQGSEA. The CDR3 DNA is TGCAGCGTTGAGCGGCATATAACCTACAATGAGCAGTTCTTC. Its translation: CSVERHITYNEQFF.

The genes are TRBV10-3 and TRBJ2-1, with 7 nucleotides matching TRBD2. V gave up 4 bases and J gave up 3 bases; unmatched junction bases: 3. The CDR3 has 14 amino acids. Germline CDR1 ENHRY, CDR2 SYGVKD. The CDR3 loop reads CAISGLADYNEQFF. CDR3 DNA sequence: TGTGCCATCAGTGGTCTAGCGGACTACAATGAGCAGTTCTTC.